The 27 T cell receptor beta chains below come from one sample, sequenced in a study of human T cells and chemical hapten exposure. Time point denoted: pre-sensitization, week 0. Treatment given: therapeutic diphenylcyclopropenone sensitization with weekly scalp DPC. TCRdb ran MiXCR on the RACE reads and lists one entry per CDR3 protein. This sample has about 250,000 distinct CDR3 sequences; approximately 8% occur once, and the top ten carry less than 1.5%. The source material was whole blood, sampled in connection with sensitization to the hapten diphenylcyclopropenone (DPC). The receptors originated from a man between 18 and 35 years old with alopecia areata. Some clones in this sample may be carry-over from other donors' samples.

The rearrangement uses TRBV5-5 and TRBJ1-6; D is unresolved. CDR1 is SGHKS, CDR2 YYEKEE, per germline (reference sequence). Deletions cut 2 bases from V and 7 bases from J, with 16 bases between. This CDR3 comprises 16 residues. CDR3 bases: TGTGCCAGCAGCTTTCGGAGGGCAGGAGAGAATTCACCCCTCCACTTT. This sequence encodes CASSFRRAGENSPLHF.

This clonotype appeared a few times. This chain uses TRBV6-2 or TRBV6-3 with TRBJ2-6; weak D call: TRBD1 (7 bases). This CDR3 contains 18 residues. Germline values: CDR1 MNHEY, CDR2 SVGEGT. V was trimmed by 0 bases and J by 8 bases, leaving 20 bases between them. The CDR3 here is CASSYSIKEGAQTNVLTF. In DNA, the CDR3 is TGTGCCAGCAGTTACTCGATTAAGGAGGGGGCCCAGACCAACGTCCTGACTTTC.

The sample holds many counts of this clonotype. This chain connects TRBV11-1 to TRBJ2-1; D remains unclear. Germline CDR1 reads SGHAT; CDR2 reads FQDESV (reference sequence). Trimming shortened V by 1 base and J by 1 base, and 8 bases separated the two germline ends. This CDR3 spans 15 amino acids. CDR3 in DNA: TGTGCCAGCAGCTTAGAGGTCGGGTCCTACAATGAGCAGTTCTTC. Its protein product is CASSLEVGSYNEQFF.

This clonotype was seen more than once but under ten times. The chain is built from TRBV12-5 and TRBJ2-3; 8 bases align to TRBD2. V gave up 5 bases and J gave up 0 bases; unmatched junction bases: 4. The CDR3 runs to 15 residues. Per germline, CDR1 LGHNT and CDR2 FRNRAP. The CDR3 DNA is TGTGCTAGTGGTCTAATAGCGGGGAGCACAGATACGCAGTATTTT. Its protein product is CASGLIAGSTDTQYF.

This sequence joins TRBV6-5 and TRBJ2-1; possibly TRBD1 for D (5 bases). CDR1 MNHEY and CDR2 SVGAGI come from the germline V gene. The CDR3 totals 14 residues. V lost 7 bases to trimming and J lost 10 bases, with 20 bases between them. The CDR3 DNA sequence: TGTGCCAGCACACCGTCAGGGTTAGGTGTCGAGCAGTTCTTC. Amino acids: CASTPSGLGVEQFF.

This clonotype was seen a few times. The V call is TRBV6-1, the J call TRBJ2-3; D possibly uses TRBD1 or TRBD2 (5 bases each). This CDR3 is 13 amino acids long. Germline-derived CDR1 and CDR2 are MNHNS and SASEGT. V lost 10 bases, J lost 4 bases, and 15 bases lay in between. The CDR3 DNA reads TGTGCCATCCGGGACCCAGGCCCAGATACGCAGTATTTT. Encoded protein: CAIRDPGPDTQYF.

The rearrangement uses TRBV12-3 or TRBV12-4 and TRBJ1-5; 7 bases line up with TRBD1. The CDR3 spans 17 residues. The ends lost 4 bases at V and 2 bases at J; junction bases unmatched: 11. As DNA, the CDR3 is TGTGCCAGCAGTTCAAGACAGGGCGCCGGGGGCAATCAGCCCCAGCATTTT. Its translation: CASSSRQGAGGNQPQHF.

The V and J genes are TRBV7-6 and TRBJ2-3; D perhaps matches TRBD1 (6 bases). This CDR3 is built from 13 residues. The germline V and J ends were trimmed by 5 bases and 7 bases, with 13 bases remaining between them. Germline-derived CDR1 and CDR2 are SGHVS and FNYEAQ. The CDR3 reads CASSNHRENTQYF. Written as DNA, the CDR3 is TGTGCCAGCAGCAACCACAGGGAAAATACGCAGTATTTT.

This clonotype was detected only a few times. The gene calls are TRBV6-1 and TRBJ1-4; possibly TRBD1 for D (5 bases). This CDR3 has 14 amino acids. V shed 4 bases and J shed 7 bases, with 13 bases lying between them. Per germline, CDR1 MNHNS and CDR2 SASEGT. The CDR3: CASSVVGGGEKLFF. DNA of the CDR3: TGTGCCAGCAGTGTTGTGGGGGGTGGTGAAAAACTGTTTTTT.

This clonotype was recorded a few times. CDR3 nucleotide sequence: TGTGCCAGCAGCTTGGTTCGGAGAAACACTGAAGCTTTCTTT. Translation: CASSLVRRNTEAFF. V is TRBV5-5 and J is TRBJ1-1, with D hard to call. With 0 bases removed from V and 2 bases from J, the gap between germline ends came to 8 bases. Germline V lookup: CDR1 SGHKS, CDR2 YYEKEE (reference sequence). CDR3 length: 14 residues. Combining the CDR3 with reference TRBV5-5 and TRBJ1-1 gives the whole variable domain DAGVTQSPTHLIKTRGQQVTLRCSPISGHKSVSWYQQVLGQGPQFIFQYYEKEERGRGNFPDRFSARQFPNYSSELNVNALLLGDSALYLCASSLVRRNTEAFFGQGTRLTVV.

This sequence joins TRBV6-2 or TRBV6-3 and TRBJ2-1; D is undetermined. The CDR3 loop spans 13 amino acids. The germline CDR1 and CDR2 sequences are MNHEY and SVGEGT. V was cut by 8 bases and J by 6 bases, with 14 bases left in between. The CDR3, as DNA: TGTGCCAGCTCGGCAGCGCCTTCCAATGAGCAGTTCTTC. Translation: CASSAAPSNEQFF.

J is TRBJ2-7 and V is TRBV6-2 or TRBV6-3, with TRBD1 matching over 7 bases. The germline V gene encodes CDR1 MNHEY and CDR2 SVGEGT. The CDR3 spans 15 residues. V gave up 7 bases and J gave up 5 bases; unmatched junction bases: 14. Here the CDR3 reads CASTNRPDRANEQYF. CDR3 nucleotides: TGTGCCAGCACGAACCGACCCGACAGGGCGAACGAGCAGTACTTC.

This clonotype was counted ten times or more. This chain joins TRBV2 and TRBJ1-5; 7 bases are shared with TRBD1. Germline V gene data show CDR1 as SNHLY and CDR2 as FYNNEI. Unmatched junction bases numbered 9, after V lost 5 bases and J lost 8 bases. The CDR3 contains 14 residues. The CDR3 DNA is TGTGCCAGCAGTAATCCGGGACAGAAAAAGCCCCAGCATTTT. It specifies CASSNPGQKKPQHF.

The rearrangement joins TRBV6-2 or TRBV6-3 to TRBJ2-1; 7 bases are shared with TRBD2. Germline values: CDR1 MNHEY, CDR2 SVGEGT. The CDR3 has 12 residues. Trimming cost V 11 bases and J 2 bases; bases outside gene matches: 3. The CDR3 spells CAVGGTYNEQFF. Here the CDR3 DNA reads TGTGCCGTCGGGGGGACCTACAATGAGCAGTTCTTC.

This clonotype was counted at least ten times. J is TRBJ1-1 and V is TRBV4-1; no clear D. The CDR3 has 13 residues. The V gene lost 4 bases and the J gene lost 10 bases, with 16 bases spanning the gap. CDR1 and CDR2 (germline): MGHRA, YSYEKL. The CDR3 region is CASSLSWTVGAFF. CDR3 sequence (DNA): TGCGCCAGCAGCCTTAGCTGGACGGTCGGAGCTTTCTTT.

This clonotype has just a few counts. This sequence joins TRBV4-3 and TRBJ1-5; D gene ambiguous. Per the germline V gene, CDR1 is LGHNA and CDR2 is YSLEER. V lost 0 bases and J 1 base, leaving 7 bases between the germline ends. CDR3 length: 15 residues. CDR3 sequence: CASSQEVVSNQPQHF. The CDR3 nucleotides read TGCGCCAGCAGCCAAGAGGTGGTGAGCAATCAGCCCCAGCATTTT.

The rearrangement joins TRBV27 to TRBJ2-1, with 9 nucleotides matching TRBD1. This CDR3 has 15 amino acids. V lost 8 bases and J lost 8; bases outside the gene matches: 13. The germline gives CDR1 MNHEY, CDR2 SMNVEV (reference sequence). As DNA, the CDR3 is TGTGCCAGCTCGAAACTAGGGGACAGGGCCTATGAGCAGTTCTTC. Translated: CASSKLGDRAYEQFF.

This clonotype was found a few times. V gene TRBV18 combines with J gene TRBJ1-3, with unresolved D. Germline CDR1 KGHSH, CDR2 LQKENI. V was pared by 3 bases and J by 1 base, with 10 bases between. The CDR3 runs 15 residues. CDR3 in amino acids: CASSPVRSSGNTIYF. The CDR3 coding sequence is TGTGCCAGCTCACCGGTACGTTCTTCTGGAAACACCATATATTTT. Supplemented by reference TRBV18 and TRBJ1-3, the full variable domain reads NAGVMQNPRHLVRRRGQEARLRCSPMKGHSHVYWYRQLPEEGLKFMVYLQKENIIDESGMPKERFSAEFPKEGPSILRIQQVVRGDSAAYFCASSPVRSSGNTIYFGEGSWLTVV.

The CDR3 is CASSQMTGDSGANVLTF. The CDR3 DNA is TGCGCCAGCAGCCAGATGACAGGGGACTCTGGGGCCAACGTCCTGACTTTC. This chain links TRBV4-3 with TRBJ2-6, with 8 bases that match TRBD1. The CDR3 is made up of 17 amino acids. CDR1 is LGHNA and CDR2 is YSLEER in the germline V gene. V trimming: 3 bases; J trimming: 0 bases; junction bases outside the gene matches: 4.

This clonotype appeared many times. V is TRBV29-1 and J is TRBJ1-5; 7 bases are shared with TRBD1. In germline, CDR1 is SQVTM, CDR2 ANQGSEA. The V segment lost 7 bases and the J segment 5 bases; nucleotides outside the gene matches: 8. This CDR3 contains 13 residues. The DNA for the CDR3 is TGCAGCGCTGGGCAAGGGACAGATCAGCCCCAGCATTTT. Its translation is CSAGQGTDQPQHF.

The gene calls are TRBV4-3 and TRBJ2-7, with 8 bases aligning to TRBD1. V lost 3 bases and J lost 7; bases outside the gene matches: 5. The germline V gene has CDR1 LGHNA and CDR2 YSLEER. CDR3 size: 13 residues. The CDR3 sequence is CASSQTRGHEQYF. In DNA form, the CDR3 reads TGCGCCAGCAGCCAGACCAGGGGGCATGAGCAGTACTTC.

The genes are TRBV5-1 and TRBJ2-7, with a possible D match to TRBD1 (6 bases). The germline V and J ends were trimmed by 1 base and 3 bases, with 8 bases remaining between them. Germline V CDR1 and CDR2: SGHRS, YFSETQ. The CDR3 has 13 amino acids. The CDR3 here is CASSLTGHYEQYV. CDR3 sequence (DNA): TGCGCCAGCAGCTTGACGGGACACTACGAGCAGTACGTC.

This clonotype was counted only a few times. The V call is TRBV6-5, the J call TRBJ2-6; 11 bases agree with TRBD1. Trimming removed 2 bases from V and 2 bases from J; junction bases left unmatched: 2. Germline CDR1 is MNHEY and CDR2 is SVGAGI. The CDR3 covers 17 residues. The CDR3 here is CASSYRTGGAGANVLTF. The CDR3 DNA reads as TGTGCCAGCAGTTACCGGACAGGGGGCGCTGGGGCCAACGTCCTGACTTTC.

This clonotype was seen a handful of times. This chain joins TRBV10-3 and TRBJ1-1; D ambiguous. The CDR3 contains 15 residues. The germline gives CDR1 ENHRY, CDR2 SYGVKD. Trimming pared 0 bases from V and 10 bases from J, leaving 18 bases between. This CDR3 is CAISESKEAGSAAFF. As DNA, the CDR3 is TGTGCCATCAGTGAGTCGAAAGAGGCGGGCTCTGCAGCTTTCTTT.

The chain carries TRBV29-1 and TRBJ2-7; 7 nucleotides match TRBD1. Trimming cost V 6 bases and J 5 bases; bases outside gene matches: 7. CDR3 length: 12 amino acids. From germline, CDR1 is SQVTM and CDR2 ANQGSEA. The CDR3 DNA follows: TGCAGCGTCAGCACAGGGGACCACGAGCAGTACTTC. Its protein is CSVSTGDHEQYF.

The CDR3, as DNA: TGTGCCAGCAGATACAGCTTAGAGCAGTACTTC. Translation: CASRYSLEQYF. The rearrangement joins TRBV6-2 or TRBV6-3 to TRBJ2-7; D call uncertain. Germline lookup yields CDR1 MNHEY and CDR2 SVGEGT. This CDR3 spans 11 amino acids. Between the trimmed V and J ends, which lost 6 bases and 7 bases, there was a span of 10 bases.

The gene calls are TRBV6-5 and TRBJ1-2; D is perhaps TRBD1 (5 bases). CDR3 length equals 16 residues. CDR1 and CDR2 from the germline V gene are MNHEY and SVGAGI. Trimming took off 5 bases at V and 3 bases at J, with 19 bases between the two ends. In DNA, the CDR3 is TGTGCCAGCAGTACCCGGGGCAGGGATAGGGACTATGGCTACACCTTC. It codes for CASSTRGRDRDYGYTF.